The rows below give T cell receptor beta chains drawn from one sample of a study of control samples from healthy donors and cancer patients. Sequenced by immunoSEQ multiplex PCR; TCRdb stores in-frame clones only, minus some. Of 100,000 to 150,000 clones in the sample, roughly 92% are singletons; the top ten hold 5.5%. The sequencing sample was made of blood. These TCRs come from a man between 18 and 29 years old in good health. Each CDR3 is given with its conserved first and last residue. A D gene is named only where the DNA matches it firmly. A row's size may be missing; if present it is once, few, many or a size class.

NA	TRBV5-1	TRBJ2-3	TRBD2	TGCGCCAGCAGCTTGGGAGCGGGGGGGCGATGGGTGGATACGCAGTATTTT	CASSLGAGGRWVDTQYF
NA	TRBV2	TRBJ1-6	NA	TGTGCCAGCGCCGGGACGCAAAATTCACCCCTCCACTTT	CASAGTQNSPLHF
NA	TRBV6-5	TRBJ1-2	NA	TGTGCCAGCAGTTCATCTACGGACTATGGCTACACCTTC	CASSSSTDYGYTF
once	TRBV19	TRBJ2-1	NA	TGTGCCAGTAGTATAGTGGGTGGCGCCAATGAGCAGTTCTTC	CASSIVGGANEQFF
NA	TRBV6-1	TRBJ1-2	TRBD1	TGTGCCAGCAGTGAAGCTCCAGGGGGGAACTATGGCTACACCTTC	CASSEAPGGNYGYTF
NA	TRBV27	TRBJ1-6	NA	TGTGCGTGGGGGTCATGGGAGGGGGTCGCCTATAATTCACCCCTCCACTTT	CAWGSWEGVAYNSPLHF
NA	TRBV5-1	TRBJ2-3	TRBD2	TGCGCCAGCAGCTTGGGGACTAGCCCGGGGATCGGCACAGATACGCAGTATTTT	CASSLGTSPGIGTDTQYF
NA	TRBV2	TRBJ2-5	TRBD1	TGTGCCAGCAGTGGACAGGGAACGATAGAGACCCAGTACTTC	CASSGQGTIETQYF
NA	TRBV6-6	TRBJ2-3	TRBD2	TGTGCCAGCAGTCTAACTAGCGGGGGGGCAGGAACAGATACGCAGTATTTT	CASSLTSGGAGTDTQYF
NA	TRBV3-1/TRBV3-2	TRBJ2-7	NA	TGTGCCAGCAGCCCCGGTCACGAGCAGTACTTC	CASSPGHEQYF
NA	TRBV23-1	TRBJ2-3	NA	TGCGCCAGCAGCTACCTCCAGCCAGATACGCAGTATTTT	CASSYLQPDTQYF
NA	TRBV4-2	TRBJ1-5	NA	TGTGCCAGCAGCCAAGATAGGCGGGGAATCAATAGCAATCAGCCCCAGCATTTT	CASSQDRRGINSNQPQHF
NA	TRBV14	TRBJ2-7	TRBD2	TGTGCCAGCAGCCCAGGTCTGACTAGCGGGGATCCCTCCTACGAGCAGTACTTC	CASSPGLTSGDPSYEQYF
NA	TRBV2	TRBJ1-2	TRBD1	TGTGCCAGCAGAGGGTCGGGAGGGGGCGAAGGGCACTATGGCTACACCTTC	CASRGSGGGEGHYGYTF
NA	TRBV18	TRBJ2-7	NA	TGTGCCAGCTCACCTACAGATCCCGGTTACGAGCAGTACTTC	CASSPTDPGYEQYF
NA	TRBV4-2	TRBJ2-2	NA	TGTGCCAGCAGCCGGCAGAACACCGGGGAGCTGTTTTTT	CASSRQNTGELFF
NA	TRBV7-9	TRBJ1-6	TRBD1	TGTGCCAGCAGTTCCGGGACAGGGGTGCAATCACCCCTCCACTTT	CASSSGTGVQSPLHF
NA	TRBV4-1	TRBJ1-1	TRBD1	TGCGCCAGCAGCCAAATGGGACGGGACAGGGCCACTGAAGCTTTCTTT	CASSQMGRDRATEAFF
NA	TRBV18	TRBJ2-3	TRBD1	TGTGCCAGCTCCGAGGGACAGGGGGCGGAGGATACGCAGTATTTT	CASSEGQGAEDTQYF
NA	TRBV14	TRBJ1-6	NA	TGTGCCAGCGGTGGCTCACCCCTCCACTTT	CASGGSPLHF
once	TRBV9	TRBJ2-3	TRBD2	TGTGCCAGCAGCGCCCCGACTAGCGGGGAGAGCACAGATACGCAGTATTTT	CASSAPTSGESTDTQYF
NA	TRBV11-2	TRBJ1-2	NA	TGTGCCAGCAGCTCATACCGACAGAGACAGTTCTATGGCTACACCTTC	CASSSYRQRQFYGYTF
NA	TRBV5-1	TRBJ2-3	NA	TGCGCCAGCAGCCCCTCAGGCGGGGCTAGCACAGATACGCAGTATTTT	CASSPSGGASTDTQYF
NA	TRBV5-4	TRBJ2-5	TRBD2	TGTGCCAGCAGCCGAAACCCACCGGGACTACAAGAGACCCAGTACTTC	CASSRNPPGLQETQYF
NA	TRBV13	TRBJ2-7	TRBD2	TGTGCCAGCAGCAGGACTAGCGGGGGGGTCTACGAGCAGTACTTC	CASSRTSGGVYEQYF
NA	TRBV6-5	TRBJ2-3	NA	TGTGCCAGCAGTTACGGCGGAAGCACAGATACGCAGTATTTT	CASSYGGSTDTQYF